This T cell receptor (beta chain) was sequenced during a study of blood T cells in healthy people across ages (dated by TCRdb to between 2014 and 2016). As for the study more broadly: In model experiments, template switching captured about one uniquely barcoded TCR beta cDNA molecule for every two T cells. Donors were grouped into four age groups: young (average 16 years), middle-aged (over 35), aged (around 60) and long-lived (approximately 81). To avoid experimental bias, donors of different ages were distributed randomly across sequencing lanes. The study measured age-related changes in TCR beta repertoire diversity using deep sequencing normalized with unique cDNA molecular identifiers. The study analyzed two additional independent replicas of 1 million unique cDNA reads from the same blood draw for two donors, one aged 18 to 29 and one aged 80 or older. Broader findings and caveats from the paper: Estimates of total diversity based on one million sequenced T cells were regarded as lower bounds and as underestimates. Observed TCR beta diversity per million T cells fell roughly linearly with age, and a significant reduction was already apparent by age approximately 40. Compared with the aged group, the long-lived group had more naive CD4+ T cells, fewer expanded clones and increased TCR diversity, a pattern suggesting age selection. Since profiling was done on bulk unsorted PBMCs, naive and antigen-experienced compartments could not be conclusively compared. Donor CMV infection status was unknown, potentially confounding age-related changes in expanded clonotypes. The percentage of naive T cells measured by flow cytometry correlated strongly with observed TCR beta diversity.

Receptor amplification or capture employed 5' RACE. This sample was sequenced with an Illumina HiSeq 2500. A second roughly 7 to 12 cycle PCR used a sample-barcoded 5' primer and a J-beta primer mix. A unique molecular identifier was introduced onto each TCR beta cDNA molecule by a template-switch 5' adaptor carrying 12 random nucleotides. Each sample yielded at least 2.5 million CDR3-containing paired-end reads. All of the RNA was converted into first-strand cDNA using the Mint cDNA synthesis kit, with a TRBC-specific oligonucleotide serving as the primer. Following uracil-DNA glycosylase treatment, a first 18-cycle PCR with universal primers M1SS and BC2_uni_R was performed on all cDNA. On the authors' methods: Normalization of each sample was performed by random selection of 1 million high-quality reads, each carrying a distinct molecular identifier. Instead of being binned into consensus sequences, reads that shared molecular identifiers were thrown out. MiTCR, run with a Q25 quality threshold and the strictest error-elimination algorithm, handled CDR3 identification, clonotype clustering and error correction. A nonparametric unseen species model using Euler transformation provided a lower-bound estimate of total TCR beta diversity. Using fastp trimming at Q25 and MiXCR clonotype assembly, TCRdb reanalyzed the public sequencing data and kept in-frame beta chains. Rows are unified per CDR3 protein, each entry keeping the most common DNA and genes. The V and J calls and clone size are TCRdb's, not the authors'. Recorded for this sample are 270,000 or so distinct CDR3 sequences; roughly 27% of them occurred a single time. In total, the top ten clones hold approximately 28% of the sample.

From the cysteine through the phenylalanine, the CDR3 covers 15 amino acids. The CDR3 DNA has 45 bases and is translated from base 1. Per the germline V gene (reference sequence), SEHNR is the CDR1 and FQNEAQ is the CDR2. Relative to germline, V is 5 bases shorter and J is 1 base shorter, with 14 bases between their ends. The roughly 38 donors, aged about 6 to 100 years, were systemically healthy Caucasian individuals from Russia. Each donor gave 8 to 10 milliliters of peripheral blood, drawn into EDTA-treated Vacutainer tubes. Ficoll-Paque density-gradient centrifugation was used to isolate PBMCs, with at least 6.5 million obtained per sample. Trizol reagent was used to extract total RNA from PBMCs, with at least 5.5 micrograms per sample. The percentages of naive CD45RAhigh/CD27high T cells were determined by flow cytometry on a PBMC aliquot from every donor. This clonotype was recorded at least ten times. Its recognized antigen is unknown. No per-base quality is available; no much larger clone lies one base away.

This sequence uses TRBV7-9 and TRBJ2-5; a confident D gene designation cannot be given. The TCR originated in an older woman in good health. What was sequenced was blood. The bases read TGTGCCAGCAGCCCGACTCTGGGTGGCCAAGAGACCCAGTACTTC. It specifies CASSPTLGGQETQYF.